This is a list of T cell receptor beta chains from one sample in a study of glioma-infiltrating T cells. TCRdb recomputed calls from the multiplex PCR reads with MiXCR, one row per CDR3 protein. This repertoire shows approximately 120,000 distinct CDR3 sequences, 20% to 25% found once; its top ten account for about 30%. Sequencing used glioma tissue, nonneoplastic brain tissue, or PBMCs (not recorded which). Every receptor here comes from a human donor with low-grade glioma or glioblastoma, undergoing nonglioma brain surgery, or in good health (not recorded which). Both conserved end residues are part of each CDR3. The order of the fields is J gene, clone size, D gene, V gene, CDR3 protein, CDR3 DNA. D genes are given only for firm matches. Only some rows state a clone size, as once, few, many or a class for expanded clones.

TRBJ1-5	many	-	TRBV6-5	CASSYSSGQPQHF	TGTGCCAGCAGTTACTCTTCGGGTCAGCCCCAGCATTTT
TRBJ2-7	many	-	TRBV4-1	CASSQPRDKRYEQYF	TGCGCCAGCAGCCAGCCTCGGGACAAACGCTACGAGCAGTACTTC
TRBJ1-1	-	-	TRBV20-1	CSARDGNLEAFF	TGCAGTGCTAGAGATGGAAATCTTGAAGCTTTCTTT
TRBJ1-2	many	-	TRBV19	CASSLRQDYGYTF	TGTGCCAGTAGTCTGCGACAGGACTATGGCTACACCTTC
TRBJ1-1	many	-	TRBV5-1	CASSLEGSNTEAFF	TGCGCCAGCAGCTTGGAAGGGTCGAACACTGAAGCTTTCTTT
TRBJ2-2	many	-	TRBV6-1	CASRHPANTGELFF	TGTGCCAGCAGACATCCCGCGAACACCGGGGAGCTGTTTTTT
TRBJ1-3	many	-	TRBV4-3	CASSQEEARNSGNTIYF	TGCGCCAGCAGCCAAGAAGAGGCGAGGAACTCTGGAAACACCATATATTTT
TRBJ1-2	-	-	TRBV29-1	CSVGGGGGYTF	TGCAGCGTTGGGGGGGGCGGAGGCTACACCTTC
TRBJ2-2	many	TRBD2	TRBV6-2/TRBV6-3	CASKGSSGGSQLGELFF	TGTGCCAGCAAAGGCAGCAGCGGGGGGAGTCAGCTAGGGGAGCTGTTTTTT
TRBJ1-5	many	-	TRBV20-1	CSVQWSNQPQHF	TGCAGCGTCCAGTGGAGCAATCAGCCCCAGCATTTT
TRBJ1-1	-	-	TRBV27	CASSLPAGELDTEAFF	TGTGCCAGCAGCTTACCTGCTGGGGAGTTGGACACTGAAGCTTTCTTT
TRBJ2-3	many	-	TRBV7-2	CASSEQSTDTQYF	TGTGCCAGCAGCGAACAAAGCACAGATACGCAGTATTTT
TRBJ1-2	few	TRBD1	TRBV4-1	CASSSGGTGPGVGYGYTF	TGCGCCAGCAGCTCGGGGGGGACAGGCCCGGGAGTTGGCTATGGCTACACCTTC
TRBJ1-2	many	-	TRBV7-9	CASAPTVRYNYGYTF	TGTGCCAGCGCGCCAACGGTTCGCTATAACTATGGCTACACCTTC
TRBJ1-5	many	-	TRBV2	CASSENYSNQPQHF	TGTGCCAGCAGTGAAAACTATAGCAATCAGCCCCAGCATTTT
TRBJ1-6	many	TRBD1	TRBV18	CASSPPGQRNSPLHF	TGTGCCAGCTCACCACCGGGACAGCGTAATTCACCCCTCCACTTT
TRBJ1-2	many	-	TRBV10-3	CAISDGGAGGYTF	TGTGCCATCAGTGATGGTGGAGCGGGAGGCTACACCTTC
TRBJ2-5	few	-	TRBV4-1	CASSHEFRDLETQYF	TGCGCCAGCAGCCATGAATTCAGGGACCTGGAGACCCAGTACTTC
TRBJ2-7	-	TRBD1	TRBV5-1	CASSFATSGTGAYEQYF	TGCGCCAGCAGCTTTGCCACCTCCGGGACAGGCGCCTACGAGCAGTACTTC
TRBJ2-7	many	TRBD2	TRBV6-2/TRBV6-3	CASSYPTSSEQYF	TGTGCCAGCAGTTACCCGACTAGCTCCGAGCAGTACTTC
TRBJ2-7	many	-	TRBV7-2	CASSPGLGRAYEQYF	TGTGCCAGCAGCCCAGGGCTGGGCAGGGCCTACGAGCAGTACTTC
TRBJ2-7	many	TRBD2	TRBV7-2	CASSLSSGAPYEQYF	TGTGCCAGCAGCCTATCTAGCGGGGCCCCCTACGAGCAGTACTTC
TRBJ2-2	few	-	TRBV6-4	CASSRKGNTGELFF	TGTGCCAGCAGTCGAAAGGGCAACACCGGGGAGCTGTTTTTT
TRBJ2-1	many	TRBD2	TRBV28	CASSSPSGGGYNEQFF	TGTGCCAGCAGTTCACCTAGCGGGGGGGGCTACAATGAGCAGTTCTTC
TRBJ2-2	many	-	TRBV2	CASSDPIGTGELFF	TGTGCCAGCAGTGACCCAATAGGGACCGGGGAGCTGTTTTTT
TRBJ1-3	many	-	TRBV29-1	CSGRVSGNTIYF	TGCAGCGGTAGGGTCTCTGGAAACACCATATATTTT
TRBJ1-6	many	-	TRBV6-1	CASSRGRSSSYNSPLHF	TGTGCCAGCAGTCGAGGACGGAGTAGCTCCTATAATTCACCCCTCCACTTT
TRBJ2-2	many	-	TRBV7-6	CASTLQVPPTGELFF	TGTGCCAGCACCCTTCAAGTCCCGCCCACCGGGGAGCTGTTTTTT
TRBJ2-7	few	TRBD1	TRBV4-2	CASSPMTGSYEQYF	TGTGCCAGCAGCCCGATGACAGGGTCCTACGAGCAGTACTTC
TRBJ2-5	many	-	TRBV6-1	CASSGGRETQYF	TGTGCCAGCTCTGGGGGGAGGGAGACCCAGTACTTC
TRBJ2-7	many	-	TRBV6-1	CASGPGAEQYF	TGTGCCAGCGGTCCAGGGGCCGAGCAGTACTTC
TRBJ2-7	many	-	TRBV28	CASRWDHSAYEQYF	TGTGCCAGCAGGTGGGATCACTCAGCCTACGAGCAGTACTTC
TRBJ2-1	-	TRBD1	TRBV20-1	CSARERDKTGGPYEQFF	TGCAGTGCTAGAGAGAGGGACAAGACAGGGGGCCCCTACGAGCAGTTCTTC
TRBJ2-2	many	-	TRBV6-2/TRBV6-3	CASSSERDTGELFF	TGTGCCAGCAGCAGTGAGAGGGACACCGGGGAGCTGTTTTTT
TRBJ2-3	many	TRBD2	TRBV6-2/TRBV6-3	CASRRTSGTDTQYF	TGTGCCAGCCGTAGGACTAGCGGGACAGATACGCAGTATTTT
TRBJ2-7	-	-	TRBV20-1	CSAFSEGTYEQYF	TGCAGTGCTTTTAGCGAGGGGACCTACGAGCAGTACTTC
TRBJ1-1	many	TRBD1	TRBV5-1	CASSLGTGVSPEAFF	TGCGCCAGCAGCTTGGGGACAGGGGTTTCTCCTGAAGCTTTCTTT
TRBJ2-1	many	TRBD2	TRBV29-1	CSVGLSGTSGSNEQFF	TGCAGCGTTGGCCTGTCCGGGACTAGCGGGTCCAATGAGCAGTTCTTC
TRBJ2-7	-	-	TRBV5-6	CASSLQGRPAYEQYF	TGTGCCAGCAGCTTGCAGGGGCGCCCCGCCTACGAGCAGTACTTC
TRBJ1-1	many	-	TRBV7-9	CASSLALTEAFF	TGTGCCAGCAGTCTAGCCTTGACTGAAGCTTTCTTT
TRBJ1-5	few	-	TRBV20-1	CSAGIFPLPPPNQPQHF	TGCAGTGCAGGGATTTTCCCCCTCCCCCCCCCCAATCAGCCCCAGCATTTT
TRBJ2-3	few	-	TRBV18	CASSTYGYTDTQYF	TGTGCCAGCTCGACCTACGGCTACACAGATACGCAGTATTTT
TRBJ2-1	many	TRBD2	TRBV7-2	CASRRLAGSSYNEQFF	TGTGCCAGCAGACGCCTAGCGGGGAGCTCCTACAATGAGCAGTTCTTC
TRBJ2-1	many	-	TRBV6-6	CASSYSSVGSSSYNEQFF	TGTGCCAGCAGTTACTCGAGTGTAGGGAGTAGCTCCTACAATGAGCAGTTCTTC